This T cell receptor (beta chain) was recovered during a study of cytomegalovirus exposure and HLA in healthy donors. Per germline, CDR1 MNHEY and CDR2 SMNVEV (reference sequence). This CDR3 contains 15 residues. Trimming pared 2 bases from V and 1 base from J, leaving 12 bases between. The study ran its PCR with 60 Vbeta and 13 Jbeta primers. Clones were read by immunoSEQ multiplex PCR, and TCRdb kept only the in-frame ones, dropping some. Of roughly 240,000 clones listed, around 78% were seen once; the top ten hold less than 0.6%. The material sequenced was PBMCs. The chain uses TRBV27 and TRBJ2-7; the D gene is possibly TRBD1 (7 bases). This TCR was sampled from a boy between 5 and 17 years old in good health and CMV-seronegative. The CDR3 protein is CASSLGAGGSYEQYF. The CDR3 nucleotides are TGTGCCAGCAGTTTAGGGGCAGGGGGGTCCTACGAGCAGTACTTC.